One sample yielded the 8 T cell receptor beta chains listed below, sequenced in a study of T-cell memory formation after mild COVID-19 (dated by TCRdb to about 2021). The library was made by 5' RACE. These reads were obtained on an Illumina NovaSeq 6000. The public reads were run again by TCRdb, first through fastp at Q25 and then through MiXCR, and only productive beta chains were kept. One record per CDR3 amino acid sequence lists the most common genes and DNA. The table for this sample lists roughly 130,000 distinct CDR3 sequences; over 15% of them were counted only once. Jointly, the top ten make up roughly 5.2% of the sample. The specimen sequenced was PBMCs or a T cell subset sorted from them (not recorded which). The source is a man between 18 and 35 years old who had mild COVID-19 (a few samples of this study predate the infection). The sample titles of this study are shuffled in the database, so cell type and time point are left out; the donor was told from shared clones.

V gene TRBV7-9 combines with J gene TRBJ2-7; D uncertain. This CDR3 contains 14 residues. The germline CDR1 and CDR2 sequences are SEHNR and FQNEAQ (reference sequence). The V end was cut by 5 bases, the J end by 5 bases, with 16 bases between. The CDR3 DNA sequence: TGTGCCAGCAGCCCCAGTCCGTCCCAGGACGAGCAGTACTTC. This encodes CASSPSPSQDEQYF.

This clonotype was seen a few times. V is TRBV5-1 and J is TRBJ1-5; D might be TRBD1 (5 bases). Germline assignment: CDR1 SGHRS and CDR2 YFSETQ. The CDR3 is 15 residues long. V was cut by 6 bases and J by 3 bases, with 16 bases left in between. DNA of the CDR3: TGCGCCAGCACCAGGGACGGAGGCTTCAATCAGCCCCAGCATTTT. Translation gives CASTRDGGFNQPQHF.

This clonotype was seen more than once but under ten times. The CDR3 DNA follows: TGTGCCAGCAGCTTAGAGGTCCTTGCCGAGCAGTACGTC. It encodes CASSLEVLAEQYV. The chain combines TRBV7-8 with TRBJ2-7; D unclear. Trimming took off 1 base at V and 6 bases at J, with 10 bases between the two ends. Germline-derived CDR1 and CDR2 are SGHVS and FQNEAQ. CDR3 length: 13 amino acids.

J is TRBJ1-1 and V is TRBV20-1, with TRBD1 matching 7 bases. The CDR3 is made up of 13 amino acids. After removal of 3 bases from V and 5 bases from J, the junction contained 6 bases not matched to a gene. Per the germline V gene, CDR1 is DFQATT and CDR2 is SNEGSKA (reference sequence). The chain's CDR3 is CSASPDRETEAFF. In DNA form, the CDR3 reads TGCAGTGCTAGCCCCGACAGGGAGACTGAAGCTTTCTTT.

This clonotype appeared a single time. The rearrangement links TRBV11-1 to TRBJ2-1; perhaps TRBD2 as D (7 bases). The CDR3 consists of 17 residues. Deletions cut 2 bases from V and 4 bases from J, with 18 bases between. Germline lookup yields CDR1 SGHAT and CDR2 FQDESV (reference sequence). CDR3 protein: CASSLFFRGGEYNEQFF. CDR3 bases: TGTGCCAGCAGCTTATTCTTCAGGGGAGGGGAGTACAATGAGCAGTTCTTC.

There are a few counts of this clonotype. CDR3 in DNA: TGTGCCAGCAGCTTCCGAAGTAGCAATCAGCCCCAGCATTTT. This translates into CASSFRSSNQPQHF. V gene TRBV7-2 combines with J gene TRBJ1-5; D is undetermined. The CDR3 has 14 amino acids. The V and J ends lost 3 bases and 0 bases respectively, with 6 bases between them. Germline V CDR1 and CDR2: SGHTA, FQGNSA.

The J gene is TRBJ2-1, the V gene TRBV28, with 8 positions matching TRBD1. V lost 8 bases to trimming and J lost 5 bases; unmatched junction nucleotides: 11. The CDR3 consists of 15 residues. Germline CDR1 MDHEN, CDR2 SYDVKM. Written as DNA, the CDR3 is TGTGCCAGCCTTTCAGGGGGCGTGGGAAACAATGAGCAGTTCTTC. Translating gives CASLSGGVGNNEQFF.

Ten or more counts support this clonotype. The CDR3 reads CSVPTDRSNTGELFF. For the CDR3, the DNA is TGCAGCGTTCCAACGGACAGGTCAAACACCGGGGAGCTGTTTTTT. V gene TRBV29-1 combines with J gene TRBJ2-2; 7 bases fit TRBD1. Losses at the gene ends were 5 bases for V and 2 bases for J; bases not matched to a gene: 8. CDR1 SQVTM and CDR2 ANQGSEA come from the germline V gene. The CDR3 has 15 residues.